The table lists the clone carrying this TCR beta chain with many counts. Different DNA sequences within this sample yield the same CDR3. These data originate in a study of metastatic and nonmetastatic thyroid tumors. Study-wide context: The authors compared repertoires across blood and tumor or nodule tissue from malignant and benign thyroid patients.

Treatment of any kind had been given to no patient before thyroid surgery. Trimming took 2 bases from V and 4 from J, leaving 8 bases between them. The CDR3 sequence is 13 residues long. CDR1 and CDR2 from the germline V gene are LNHNV and YYDKDF (reference sequence). As handled by the study authors: CDR3 was compared across clinicopathological groups, and the resulting differences were used to build a distant-metastasis classifier for papillary thyroid cancer. TCRdb reprocessed the PCR reads via MiXCR. The V and J calls were determined by TCRdb, not by the authors. The data show around 13,000 clones, under 25% seen once.

This clonotype was sampled from a female donor with papillary thyroid cancer or a benign thyroid nodule (not recorded which). Some clones in this sample may be carry-over from other donors' samples. Sequenced material: blood. The chain has TRBV15 and TRBJ2-5; weak D call: TRBD2 (5 bases). The CDR3, as DNA: TGTGCCACCAGCAGACTAGCAGGAGAGACCCAGTACTTC. It yields the protein CATSRLAGETQYF. Combining the CDR3 with reference TRBV15 and TRBJ2-5 gives the whole variable domain DAMVIQNPRYQVTQFGKPVTLSCSQTLNHNVMYWYQQKSSQAPKLLFHYYDKDFNNEADTPDNFQSRRPNTSFCFLDIRSPGLGDTAMYLCATSRLAGETQYFGPGTRLLVL.